This T cell receptor (beta chain) was sequenced in a study of blood T cell repertoires in COVID-19. Background on the study: Spain, Italy and the United States supplied samples that represented acute and convalescent COVID-19.

This clone was picked up one time. The CDR3 is 13 amino acids. In germline, CDR1 is MNHEY, CDR2 SVGAGI. The ends lost 6 bases at V and 3 bases at J; junction bases unmatched: 1. In the source study's methods: Cell counts per sample came from amplifying reference gene primers. TCRdb keeps only in-frame clones here, not all; method: immunoSEQ multiplex PCR. The V and J calls and clone size were taken over from that table, and D and trimming were inferred from the DNA. The sample records about 360,000 clones, 80% to 90% being singletons. The chain is built from TRBV6-5 and TRBJ1-2, with 10 bases that match TRBD1. Sequenced sample: peripheral blood. The TCR comes from a woman aged 60-75 years with COVID-19, enrolled during active disease. CDR3 nucleotides: TGTGCCAGCAGGACAGGGGGCGACTATGGCTACACCTTC. This sequence encodes CASRTGGDYGYTF.